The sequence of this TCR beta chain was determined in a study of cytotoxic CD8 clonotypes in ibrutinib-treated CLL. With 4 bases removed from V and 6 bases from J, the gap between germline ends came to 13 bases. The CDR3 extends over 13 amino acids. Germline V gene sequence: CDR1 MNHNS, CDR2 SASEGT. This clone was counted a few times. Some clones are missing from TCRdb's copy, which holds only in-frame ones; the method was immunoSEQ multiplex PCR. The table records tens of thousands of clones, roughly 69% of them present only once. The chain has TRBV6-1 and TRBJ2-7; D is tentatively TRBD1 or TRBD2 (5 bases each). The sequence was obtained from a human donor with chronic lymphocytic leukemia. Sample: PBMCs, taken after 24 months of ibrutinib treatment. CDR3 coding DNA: TGTGCCAGCAGTGTCGGGGCCAAGGGCGAGCAGTACTTC. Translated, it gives CASSVGAKGEQYF.